Listed below are T cell receptor beta chains from one sample, sequenced in a study of blood T cell repertoires in COVID-19. Data came from immunoSEQ multiplex PCR; TCRdb stores just in-frame clones and leaves some out. The sample has roughly 150,000 clones; about 81% are singletons. Sequencing was done on a sample of peripheral blood. These receptors came from a human donor in a cohort sampled during active COVID-19. Each CDR3 is given with its conserved first and last residue. D genes are given only for firm matches. Expanded clones get a size class; other rows say once, few or many, or leave the size out.

-	TRBJ1-1	TRBV5-1	17	-	TGCGCCAGCAGCTCGTACACTCGGACAGCGATGAACACTGAAGCTTTCTTT	CASSSYTRTAMNTEAFF
TRBD1	TRBJ2-7	TRBV27	14	-	TGTGCCAGCAGCCAATTGGCAGGGGGCGCCGAGCAGTACTTC	CASSQLAGGAEQYF
TRBD2	TRBJ2-1	TRBV27	16	few	TGTGCCAGCAGTCAACGGGACTATGATTCTAACAATGAGCAGTTCTTC	CASSQRDYDSNNEQFF
-	TRBJ2-7	TRBV3-1/TRBV3-2	18	-	TGTGCCAGCAGCCAAGACCCAGGGGACACCCAAAAGGTACACGAGCAGTACTTC	CASSQDPGDTQKVHEQYF
-	TRBJ1-5	TRBV7-2	13	-	TGTGCCAGCAGCCCCACAGGGAGCCAGCCCCAGCATTTT	CASSPTGSQPQHF
TRBD1	TRBJ2-4	TRBV20-1	15	-	TGCAGTGCTAGTCGGTCAATGGGACAGAAAAACATTCAGTACTTC	CSASRSMGQKNIQYF
-	TRBJ1-5	TRBV6-2/TRBV6-3	14	-	TGTGCCAGCAGTTTCCCTCGGAGCAATCAGCCCCAGCATTTT	CASSFPRSNQPQHF
TRBD2	TRBJ2-7	TRBV19	15	-	TGTGCCAGTAGTACCGGACTAGCGGATCCCTACGAGCAGTACTTC	CASSTGLADPYEQYF
TRBD2	TRBJ2-1	TRBV28	15	-	TGTGCCAGCACCCTACTAGCGGGGGTCTACAATGAGCAGTTCTTC	CASTLLAGVYNEQFF
-	TRBJ2-2	TRBV28	12	-	TGTGCCAGCAGTTTTCAGTCCGGGGAGCTGTTTTTT	CASSFQSGELFF
-	TRBJ1-6	TRBV2	18	few	TGTGCCAGCAGAGCTACAGGTTCGCCTGGCTCCTATAATTCACCCCTCCACTTT	CASRATGSPGSYNSPLHF
TRBD2	TRBJ2-7	TRBV7-2	18	-	TGTGCCAGCAGCTTCAGGACTAGCGGGAACCGGGGGGGAAATGAGCAGTACTTC	CASSFRTSGNRGGNEQYF
-	TRBJ2-7	TRBV11-3	13	-	TGTGCCAGCAGCTTAGATAGTTCCTACGAGCAGTACTTC	CASSLDSSYEQYF
TRBD1	TRBJ2-6	TRBV29-1	16	-	TGCAGCATCACCGGGACAGGGTTCTCTGGGGCCAACGTCCTGACTTTC	CSITGTGFSGANVLTF
TRBD1	TRBJ2-7	TRBV7-8	14	-	TGTGCCAGCAGCTTCGACAGGGGCTCCTACGAGCAGTACTTC	CASSFDRGSYEQYF
TRBD1	TRBJ2-3	TRBV9	15	-	TGTGCCAGCAGCCCCCGGACAGGGGTCACAGATACGCAGTATTTT	CASSPRTGVTDTQYF
-	TRBJ1-2	TRBV4-1	16	few	TGCGCCAGCAGCCATTGGACGGTGGGGGGTGCCTATGGCTACACCTTC	CASSHWTVGGAYGYTF
TRBD1	TRBJ1-5	TRBV10-3	16	-	TGTGCCATCAGTGAAGCGGGACAGGGAAGCAATCAGCCCCAGCATTTT	CAISEAGQGSNQPQHF
TRBD1	TRBJ2-7	TRBV3-1/TRBV3-2	15	-	TGTGCCAGCAGTTATGGGACAGTACACTCCTACGAGCAGTACTTC	CASSYGTVHSYEQYF
-	TRBJ2-2	TRBV18	12	-	TGTGCCAGCTCGTTCGTATTTGGGGAGCTGTTTTTT	CASSFVFGELFF
-	TRBJ1-5	TRBV10-3	13	-	TGTGCCATCAGAGGACACCGCGATCAGCCCCAGCATTTT	CAIRGHRDQPQHF
-	TRBJ2-1	TRBV6-5	14	few	TGTGCCAGCGGGGCCGGTGCATCGTTTCTAGAGCAGTTCTTC	CASGAGASFLEQFF
-	TRBJ2-1	TRBV18	12	-	TGTGCCAGCTCACCGCCGGGGAATGAGCAGTTCTTC	CASSPPGNEQFF
TRBD1	TRBJ2-2	TRBV7-2	14	-	TGTGCCAGCACCCCCCGGACAGGGCACGGGGAGCTGTTTTTT	CASTPRTGHGELFF
TRBD1	TRBJ2-5	TRBV9	18	-	TGTGCCAGCAGCGCCCGAACCGGGACAGGGGGACCCCAAGAGACCCAGTACTTC	CASSARTGTGGPQETQYF
TRBD1	TRBJ1-1	TRBV5-1	15	-	TGCGCCAGCAGCTCCACTTCTACAGGGGTCGCTGAAGCTTTCTTT	CASSSTSTGVAEAFF
-	TRBJ2-7	TRBV11-2	14	-	TGTGCCAGCAGCTTAGATTTAGCGGACTACGAGCAGTACTTC	CASSLDLADYEQYF
TRBD1	TRBJ1-3	TRBV2	13	-	TGTGCCAGCAGCACAGGGGAGGGAAACACCATATATTTT	CASSTGEGNTIYF
TRBD1	TRBJ2-7	TRBV10-3	16	-	TGTGCCATCAGTGAGTTGCAGGGGGCCGACCGCTACGAGCAGTACTTC	CAISELQGADRYEQYF
TRBD1	TRBJ1-4	TRBV3-1/TRBV3-2	13	-	TGTGCCAGCAGTCCAGGGGGGATGGAAAAACTGTTTTTT	CASSPGGMEKLFF
TRBD1	TRBJ2-5	TRBV18	12	-	TGTGCCAGCCGAACAGGGGAAGAGACCCAGTACTTC	CASRTGEETQYF
TRBD2	TRBJ2-2	TRBV4-3	16	-	TGCGCCAGCAGCCAAGGGACTAGCCTGAACACCGGGGAGCTGTTTTTT	CASSQGTSLNTGELFF
-	TRBJ2-4	TRBV15	14	once	TGTGCCACCAGTTCAGGGTTGGCCAAAAACATTCAGTACTTC	CATSSGLAKNIQYF
TRBD2	TRBJ2-1	TRBV28	18	-	TGTGCCAGCAGCCCGACTAGCGGGAGCCCCCATCCCTACAATGAGCAGTTCTTC	CASSPTSGSPHPYNEQFF
-	TRBJ2-5	TRBV5-6	13	-	TGTGCCAGCAGCTTGTCCGGTAAAGAGACCCAGTACTTC	CASSLSGKETQYF
-	TRBJ1-1	TRBV15	13	few	TGTGCCACCAGAGTGGTATCGGGCACTGAAGCTTTCTTT	CATRVVSGTEAFF
-	TRBJ2-5	TRBV24-1	16	-	TGTGCCACCAGTGATTTCGGCCCCCTAGGTGAAGAGACCCAGTACTTC	CATSDFGPLGEETQYF
TRBD1	TRBJ2-7	TRBV7-9	15	-	TGTGCCAGCAGCACGGGACAGGGGGATCCCTACGAGCAGTACTTC	CASSTGQGDPYEQYF
-	TRBJ2-1	TRBV7-2	14	-	TGTGCCAGCAGCTTAGGGGGCGTTAGCAATGAGCAGTTCTTC	CASSLGGVSNEQFF
TRBD2	TRBJ2-1	TRBV10-3	13	-	TGTGCCACCGGGACTAGCGGGGGGAATGAGCAGTTCTTC	CATGTSGGNEQFF
-	TRBJ1-5	TRBV5-5	16	-	TGTGCCAGCAGCTTGAGGTGGACAGAGTACAATCAGCCCCAGCATTTT	CASSLRWTEYNQPQHF
-	TRBJ1-2	TRBV9	13	-	TGTGCCAGCAGCGTAAGGGAGGACTATGGCTACACCTTC	CASSVREDYGYTF
-	TRBJ2-1	TRBV7-6	18	-	TGTGCCAGCAGCCGCCTCCGCACAGAGGACAGCCAATACAATGAGCAGTTCTTC	CASSRLRTEDSQYNEQFF
-	TRBJ2-1	TRBV3-1/TRBV3-2	15	-	TGTGCCAGCAGCCCTTCGCGGGGGCGCTACAATGAGCAGTTCTTC	CASSPSRGRYNEQFF
-	TRBJ1-6	TRBV19	14	once	TGTGCCAGTAGTATTGGGGGCTCGGAATCACCCCTCCACTTT	CASSIGGSESPLHF
TRBD2	TRBJ2-7	TRBV3-1/TRBV3-2	15	-	TGTGCCAGCAGCCCGGGACTAGCGGGAGGCTACGAGCAGTACTTC	CASSPGLAGGYEQYF
-	TRBJ2-1	TRBV12-3/TRBV12-4	13	-	TGTGCCAGCCTCGACAAATACAACAATGAGCAGTTCTTC	CASLDKYNNEQFF
TRBD1	TRBJ2-1	TRBV28	16	-	TGTGCCAGCAGTTTATCTGGGACAGGGGGAAAGAATGAGCAGTTCTTC	CASSLSGTGGKNEQFF
-	TRBJ1-2	TRBV10-3	15	-	TGTGCCATCAGGCCCAGTTCCGCTCCTAACTATGGCTACACCTTC	CAIRPSSAPNYGYTF
-	TRBJ1-5	TRBV18	16	-	TGTGCCAGCTCACCGACCGCGGGACTTCGGGGACAGCCCCAGCATTTT	CASSPTAGLRGQPQHF
-	TRBJ1-2	TRBV7-2	13	few	TGTGCCAGCAGCGTGGACAAAAACTATGGCTACACCTTC	CASSVDKNYGYTF
TRBD1	TRBJ1-3	TRBV29-1	14	-	TGCAGCGTAGCGGTCAGGACAGGAGGAAACACCATATATTTT	CSVAVRTGGNTIYF
-	TRBJ1-4	TRBV29-1	11	-	TGCAGCGTTGGCGATAATGAAAAACTGTTTTTT	CSVGDNEKLFF
-	TRBJ2-7	TRBV6-5	14	once	TGTGCCAGCACCCGGGACTCGACCTCCTACGAGCAGTACTTC	CASTRDSTSYEQYF